These T cell receptor beta chains were read from a single sample in a study of shared clonotypes between healthy human individuals. Profiled with immunoSEQ multiplex PCR; TCRdb holds only in-frame clones, not every one. The sample has approximately 640,000 clones, 90% seen once. The specimen sequenced was memory CD8+ T cells from PBMCs. These receptors all come from a man aged 18-30 years in good health. Some clones in this sample may be carry-over from other donors' samples. The CDR3 runs from the conserved cysteine through the conserved F or W. Each record gives: J gene, V gene, clone size, D gene, CDR3 DNA, CDR3 protein. D genes are given only for firm matches. Only part of the rows carry a size: once, few, many, or a class if the clone is expanded.

>TRBJ2-1|TRBV6-5|NA|NA
TGTGCCAGCAGCCTGCTAGATCCGTACAATGAGCAGTTCTTC
CASSLLDPYNEQFF
>TRBJ2-7|TRBV2|NA|TRBD2
TGTGCCAGCAGCGTAAGCGGGCGGACTAGCGGGAGTCGCCACGAGCAGTACTTC
CASSVSGRTSGSRHEQYF
>TRBJ2-1|TRBV28|NA|NA
TGTGCCAGCAGTCTGGGGTGGGGCCTGAATGAGCAGTTCTTC
CASSLGWGLNEQFF
>TRBJ2-5|TRBV9|NA|NA
TGTGCCAGCAGCGAGGAGGGGTTGGGAAGAGAGACCCAGTACTTC
CASSEEGLGRETQYF
>TRBJ2-7|TRBV5-1|once|TRBD2
TGCGCCAGCAGCTTGGCTAGCGGCTCTACCTACGAGCAGTACTTC
CASSLASGSTYEQYF
>TRBJ1-2|TRBV4-1|NA|NA
TGCGCCAGCAGCCTCGTTATCGGAGATGGCTACACCTTC
CASSLVIGDGYTF
>TRBJ2-1|TRBV29-1|NA|TRBD2
TGCAGCGTTGAAGCGATCACTAGCGGGAGGACAGGCTCCTACAATGAGCAGTTCTTC
CSVEAITSGRTGSYNEQFF
>TRBJ2-1|TRBV5-1|NA|TRBD1
TGCGCCAGCAGCCTAATAGGGACAGGTTCCTACAATGAGCAGTTCTTC
CASSLIGTGSYNEQFF
>TRBJ2-5|TRBV15|NA|NA
TGTGCCACCACCGGGCAGGAGTCCCAAGAGACCCAGTACTTC
CATTGQESQETQYF
>TRBJ1-3|TRBV28|NA|NA
TGTGCCAGCAGCCTCCCGGCAGGGGCTGGAAACACCATATATTTT
CASSLPAGAGNTIYF
>TRBJ2-5|TRBV19|NA|NA
TGTGCCAGTAGTATTTGGACCGATGGGGAGACCCAGTACTTC
CASSIWTDGETQYF
>TRBJ2-7|TRBV9|NA|TRBD1
TGTGCCAGCAGCGGGGGAGCAGGGGGTGGGTACGAGCAGTACTTC
CASSGGAGGGYEQYF
>TRBJ2-5|TRBV27|NA|TRBD1
TGTGCCAGCAGTTTCCTGGGACAGGGGGAGACCCAGTACTTC
CASSFLGQGETQYF
>TRBJ1-1|TRBV9|NA|TRBD1
TGTGCCAGCAGCGCCGGACAGGGAAAGAACACTGAAGCTTTCTTT
CASSAGQGKNTEAFF
>TRBJ2-1|TRBV6-5|NA|TRBD1
TGTGCCAGCAGTCTCCCCCGGACAGGGGGCTATGAGCAGTTCTTC
CASSLPRTGGYEQFF
>TRBJ2-7|TRBV6-5|NA|TRBD2
TGTGCCAGCAGTTCCCGGACTAGCGGAACCTACGAGCAGTACTTC
CASSSRTSGTYEQYF
>TRBJ2-1|TRBV27|NA|NA
TGTGCCAGCAGTCACAGGTTAGCGGTGTCCTACAATGAGCAGTTCTTC
CASSHRLAVSYNEQFF
>TRBJ1-3|TRBV28|NA|NA
TGTGCCAGCAGTTTCTGGGCATCCAAGGGAATCACCATATATTTT
CASSFWASKGITIYF
>TRBJ2-7|TRBV27|NA|TRBD2
TGTGCCAGCAGTTTGTCGCTAGCGGGAGGGCGATACGAGCAGTACTTC
CASSLSLAGGRYEQYF
>TRBJ2-2|TRBV28|NA|TRBD2
TGTGCCAGCAGTTGCGGGACTAGCGGGAGAGACACCGGGGAGCTGTTTTTT
CASSCGTSGRDTGELFF
>TRBJ1-2|TRBV30|NA|NA
TGTGCCTGGAGTGTACCTTGGACGTGGGGCTACACCTTC
CAWSVPWTWGYTF
>TRBJ2-7|TRBV5-6|NA|TRBD2
TGTGCCAGCACCCTAGCGGGATCCTACGAGCAGTACTTC
CASTLAGSYEQYF
>TRBJ1-1|TRBV7-8|NA|NA
TGTGCCAGCAGAACTCGACGGGACCGTGAAGCTTTCTTT
CASRTRRDREAFF